A single TCR beta chain is shown here with its context. Its antigen is not identified. Mismatch with germline at one junction end may stem from a read error. From germline, CDR1 is SGHDN and CDR2 FVKESK. There are 13 residues in the CDR3. Unique molecular identifiers were incorporated into the prepared TCRbeta library. TCRdb independently ran MiXCR on the PCR reads; one entry per CDR3 protein. The sample has under 100,000 distinct CDR3 sequences, roughly a sixth seen once; the top ten hold around a fifth. The data are from a study of T-cell reconstitution after alpha-beta-depleted transplantation in children. Study results and limitations: Several patients had high TCRbeta diversity at day 60; it came from surviving recipient T cells and thymic progenitors. Expanded clones from the graft, numbering several hundred, reportedly supplied alpha-beta T cells about two months after transplant.

The material was PBMCs, mostly from graft donor cells, obtained 180 days after TCRalphabeta/CD19-depleted stem cell transplant. This TCR was sampled from a male patient aged 2-15 years who had a stem cell transplant for acute lymphoblastic leukemia, so the T cells may come from the graft donor. This chain links TRBV14 with TRBJ1-1; D unresolved. This CDR3 reads CACSLEQRTEAFF. The CDR3 DNA is TGTGCCTGCAGCCTGGAGCAGAGGACTGAAGCTTTCTTT.